The entry below gives a single T cell receptor (beta chain) sequence along with its context. What it binds is unknown. The sample originates from a study of blood T cells in healthy people across ages. Study context: Template switching caught about one barcoded beta molecule for each two T cells.

A J-beta primer mix and a sample-barcoded 5' primer were used in a second PCR of roughly 7 to 12 cycles. Via MiXCR, TCRdb re-called the 5' RACE reads, giving one row per CDR3 protein. The sample includes 1.5 million to 2 million distinct CDR3 sequences, about two fifths of them seen just once. Caucasian, healthy and from Russia, the donors were aged between about 6 and 90. CDR1 and CDR2 from the germline V gene are SQVTM and ANQGSEA. This CDR3 has 13 residues. Findings and caveats of the study: Nothing was known about donor CMV status, and this possibly confounded expanded clonotype changes. Those diversity estimates obtained from one million T cells were thought to be underestimates.

Sequenced material: blood. The chain has TRBV29-1 and TRBJ1-1; unclear D gene. The sequence derives from a human donor in good health. CDR3 sequence: CSQTRGLNTEAFF. CDR3 in DNA: TGCAGTCAGACTCGGGGATTGAACACTGAAGCTTTCTTT. The full variable domain, its missing parts supplied by reference TRBV29-1 and TRBJ1-1, is SAVISQKPSRDICQRGTSLTIQCQVDSQVTMMFWYRQQPGQSLTLIATANQGSEATYESGFVIDKFPISRPNLTFSTLTVSNMSPEDSSIYLCSQTRGLNTEAFFGQGTRLTVV.